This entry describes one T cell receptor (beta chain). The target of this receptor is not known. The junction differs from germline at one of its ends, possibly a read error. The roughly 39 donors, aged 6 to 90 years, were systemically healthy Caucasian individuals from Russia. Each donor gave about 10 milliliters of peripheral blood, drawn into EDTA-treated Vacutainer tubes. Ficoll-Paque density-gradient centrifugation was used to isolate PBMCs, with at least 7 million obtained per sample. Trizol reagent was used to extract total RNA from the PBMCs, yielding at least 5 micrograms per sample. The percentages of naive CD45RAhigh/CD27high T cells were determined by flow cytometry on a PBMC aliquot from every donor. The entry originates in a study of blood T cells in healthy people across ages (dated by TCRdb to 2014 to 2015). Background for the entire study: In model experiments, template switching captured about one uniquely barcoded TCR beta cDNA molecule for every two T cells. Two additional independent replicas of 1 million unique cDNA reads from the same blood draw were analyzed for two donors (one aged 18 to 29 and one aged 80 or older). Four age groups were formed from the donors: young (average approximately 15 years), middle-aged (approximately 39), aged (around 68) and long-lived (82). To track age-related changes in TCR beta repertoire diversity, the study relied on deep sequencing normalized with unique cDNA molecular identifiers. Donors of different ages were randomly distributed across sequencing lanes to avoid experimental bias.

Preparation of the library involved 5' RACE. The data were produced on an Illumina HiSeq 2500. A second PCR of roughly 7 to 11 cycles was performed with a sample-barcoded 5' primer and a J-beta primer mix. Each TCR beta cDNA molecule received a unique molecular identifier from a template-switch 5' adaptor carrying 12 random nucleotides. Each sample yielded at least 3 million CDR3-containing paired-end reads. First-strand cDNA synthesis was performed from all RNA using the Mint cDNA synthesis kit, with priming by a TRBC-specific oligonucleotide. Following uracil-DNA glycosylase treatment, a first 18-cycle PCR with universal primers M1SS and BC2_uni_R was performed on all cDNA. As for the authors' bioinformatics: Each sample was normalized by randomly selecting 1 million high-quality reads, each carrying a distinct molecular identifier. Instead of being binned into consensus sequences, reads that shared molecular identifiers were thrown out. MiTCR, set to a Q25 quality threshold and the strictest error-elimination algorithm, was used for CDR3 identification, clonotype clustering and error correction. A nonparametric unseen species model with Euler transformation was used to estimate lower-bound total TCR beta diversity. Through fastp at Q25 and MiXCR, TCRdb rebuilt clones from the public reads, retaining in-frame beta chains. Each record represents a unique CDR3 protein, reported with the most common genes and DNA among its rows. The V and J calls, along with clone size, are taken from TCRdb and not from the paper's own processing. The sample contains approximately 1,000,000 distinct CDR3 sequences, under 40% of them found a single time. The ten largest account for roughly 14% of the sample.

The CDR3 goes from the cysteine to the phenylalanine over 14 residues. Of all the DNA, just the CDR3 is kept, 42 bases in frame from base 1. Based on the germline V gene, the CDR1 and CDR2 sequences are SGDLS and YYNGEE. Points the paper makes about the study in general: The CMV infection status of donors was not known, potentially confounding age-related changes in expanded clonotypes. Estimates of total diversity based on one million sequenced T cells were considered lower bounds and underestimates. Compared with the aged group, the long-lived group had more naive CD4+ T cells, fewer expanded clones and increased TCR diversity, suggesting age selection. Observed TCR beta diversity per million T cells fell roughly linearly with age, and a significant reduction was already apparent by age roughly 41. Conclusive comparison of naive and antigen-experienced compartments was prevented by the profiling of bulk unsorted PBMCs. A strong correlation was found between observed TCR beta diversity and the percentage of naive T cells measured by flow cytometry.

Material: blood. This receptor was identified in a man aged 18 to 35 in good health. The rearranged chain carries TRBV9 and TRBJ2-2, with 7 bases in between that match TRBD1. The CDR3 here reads CASSVTTGTGELFF. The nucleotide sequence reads TGTGCCAGCAGCGTTACGACAGGGACCGGGGAGTTGTTTTTT.